A single sample gave rise to the 9 T cell receptor beta chains below, sequenced in a study of response to subunit inactivated influenza vaccine. One entry per CDR3 protein, called by TCRdb with MiXCR from the RT-PCR reads. Seen here are about 780,000 distinct CDR3 sequences, 18% observed once, and the top ten hold around 9.9%. The sample was PBMCs from blood, taken about 5 days after vaccination. The receptors derive from a man aged 50-59 years who received an inactivated influenza vaccine.

The rearrangement uses TRBV14 and TRBJ1-5, with unresolved D. Trimming removed 8 bases at V and 0 bases at J, with 14 bases between. Germline V CDR1 and CDR2: SGHDN, FVKESK. The CDR3 is made up of 15 amino acids. CDR3 loop: CASPLGKCSNQPQHF. In DNA, the CDR3 is TGTGCCAGCCCTTTAGGCAAGTGTAGCAATCAGCCCCAGCATTTT.

The CDR3 bases are TGTGCCAGCAGACGCATCGGTAGGGGGAACTATGGCTACACCTTC. Its protein product is CASRRIGRGNYGYTF. The genes are TRBV28 and TRBJ1-2; D possibly corresponds to TRBD1 (6 bases). Germline lookup yields CDR1 MDHEN and CDR2 SYDVKM. The CDR3 is 15 amino acids. V lost 6 bases and J lost 2, with 16 bases in between.

The CDR3 spells CASSTSWTAYNEQFF. CDR3 nucleotide sequence: TGTGCCAGCAGCACGTCATGGACCGCTTACAATGAGCAGTTCTTC. The gene calls are TRBV7-2 and TRBJ2-1; D gene unclear. V was clipped by 5 bases and J by 4 bases, with 15 bases between them. The CDR3 is 15 amino acids. CDR1 SGHTA and CDR2 FQGNSA come from the germline V gene.

This clonotype appeared a few times. This chain uses TRBV5-1 with TRBJ1-1, with 7 bases that match TRBD1. The CDR3 loop spans 16 amino acids. Trimming removed 4 bases from V and 0 bases from J; junction bases left unmatched: 9. Germline CDR1 is SGHRS and CDR2 is YFSETQ. CDR3 nucleotide sequence: TGCGCCAGCAGCCGTACCTCCGGGACAGTGAACACTGAAGCTTTCTTT. This encodes CASSRTSGTVNTEAFF.

This clonotype was seen a handful of times. This sequence joins TRBV20-1 and TRBJ1-6; no reliable D call. V was pared by 0 bases and J by 10 bases, with 19 bases between. The CDR3 totals 16 residues. CDR1 is DFQATT and CDR2 is SNEGSKA in the germline V gene (reference sequence). Written as DNA, the CDR3 is TGCAGTGCTAGAGATCATTATGAGGGCTGGGGATCACCCCTCCACTTT. Its translation: CSARDHYEGWGSPLHF.

This chain uses TRBV5-1 with TRBJ2-7; possibly TRBD2 for D (5 bases). The V end lost 4 bases, the J end lost 3 bases, and 14 bases lay between the germline ends. The CDR3 sequence is 14 residues long. Germline CDR1 is SGHRS and CDR2 is YFSETQ. CDR3 nucleotide sequence: TGCGCCAGCAGCCCCGGGCCCGAGGGCTACGAGCAGTACTTC. It specifies CASSPGPEGYEQYF.

The chain is built from TRBV27 and TRBJ1-1, with D unclear. In germline, CDR1 is MNHEY, CDR2 SMNVEV (reference sequence). Trimming stripped 6 bases from V and 4 bases from J, with 15 bases between. The CDR3 runs to 14 residues. The CDR3 is CASSSLERRTEAFF. CDR3 DNA: TGTGCCAGCAGCTCCCTAGAGAGGCGCACTGAAGCTTTCTTT.

Ten or more counts support this clonotype. This chain links TRBV28 with TRBJ2-7, with a tentative D call TRBD2 (6 bases). Trimming cost V 2 bases and J 9 bases, with 11 bases left between them. Germline assignment: CDR1 MDHEN and CDR2 SYDVKM. The CDR3 is made up of 12 amino acids. The CDR3 DNA is TGTGCCAGCAGTTTAGGGAGGAGTTCGCAGTACTTC. Residues: CASSLGRSSQYF.

The V call is TRBV5-1, the J call TRBJ2-5, with 10 bases lining up with TRBD1. J gave up 6 bases and V 7 bases, and 24 bases lay outside the gene matches. This CDR3 has 19 amino acids. CDR1 is SGHRS, CDR2 YFSETQ, per germline. The CDR3 DNA is TGCGCCAGCTCGAAAGCGACAGGGGGCTTTGAGAGGATGTTGAAGACCCAGTACTTC. The encoded protein is CASSKATGGFERMLKTQYF.